This T cell receptor (beta chain) was recovered during a study of blood T cell repertoires in COVID-19. Whole-study context: Spain, Italy and the United States supplied samples that represented acute and convalescent COVID-19.

TCRdb keeps only in-frame clones here, not all; method: immunoSEQ multiplex PCR. The profile covers approximately 150,000 clones, with approximately 81% appearing a single time and about 5% taken by the ten largest. CDR3 length equals 16 residues. V was clipped by 3 bases and J by 6 bases; unmatched bases: 9. Per the germline V gene, CDR1 is KGHSH and CDR2 is LQKENI. Everyone who took part was roughly 18 to 89 years old, and they came from about 25 US areas. Participants' own reports of clinical history determined their cohort assignment. The sample taken for sequencing was PBMCs or T cells enriched from blood (not recorded which). This chain connects TRBV18 to TRBJ2-3; the match to TRBD1 covers 10 bases. The sequence derives from a woman aged 40-49 years with acute COVID-19. CDR3 sequence reads: CASSPPGTGVSDTQYF. The CDR3 nucleotides read TGTGCCAGCTCACCGCCCGGGACAGGGGTCTCCGATACGCAGTATTTT. Filled out from reference TRBV18 and TRBJ2-3, the complete variable domain reads NAGVMQNPRHLVRRRGQEARLRCSPMKGHSHVYWYRQLPEEGLKFMVYLQKENIIDESGMPKERFSAEFPKEGPSILRIQQVVRGDSAAYFCASSPPGTGVSDTQYFGPGTRLTVL.